Listed below are T cell receptor beta chains from one sample, sequenced in a study of PD-1 blockade in classical Hodgkin lymphoma. Here immunoSEQ multiplex PCR was the method, and the copy in TCRdb shows in-frame clones only, minus some. The sample includes around 25,000 clones, roughly 80% of them seen just once. This sample comprised CD4+ T cells from blood, obtained before the fourth cycle of nivolumab. Receptor source: a human donor with classical Hodgkin lymphoma. Each CDR3 is given with its conserved first and last residue. A D gene is named only where the DNA matches it firmly. For some rows the clone size is stated as once, few or many, or as a class when expanded; others skip it.

j_gene | abundance | d_gene | v_gene | CDR3aa | CDR3nt
TRBJ1-6 | NA | TRBD1 | TRBV2 | CAAQTGVYNSPLHF | TGTGCCGCCCAGACAGGGGTTTATAATTCACCCCTCCACTTT
TRBJ1-2 | NA | NA | TRBV6-1 | CASSLRLQGDGYTF | TGTGCCAGCAGCCTCCGACTTCAGGGAGATGGCTACACCTTC
TRBJ2-1 | NA | NA | TRBV7-7 | CASSLDGSYNEQFF | TGTGCCAGCAGCCTAGACGGTTCCTACAATGAGCAGTTCTTC
TRBJ2-4 | once | NA | TRBV7-9 | CASSLTTGEGDF | TGTGCCAGCAGCTTGACTACCGGGGAAGGAGACTTC
TRBJ2-1 | NA | NA | TRBV19 | CASSIGYKFSYNEQFF | TGTGCCAGTAGTATAGGTTACAAGTTCTCCTACAATGAGCAGTTCTTC
TRBJ2-3 | NA | NA | TRBV5-1 | CASSLALATDTDTQYF | TGCGCCAGCAGCTTGGCCTTAGCGACAGACACAGATACGCAGTATTTT
TRBJ1-1 | NA | NA | TRBV19 | CASSIDWGGTEAFF | TGTGCCAGTAGTATAGATTGGGGGGGCACTGAAGCTTTCTTT
TRBJ2-7 | NA | NA | TRBV7-9 | CASSPSYEQYF | TGTGCCAGCAGCCCCTCCTACGAGCAGTACTTC
TRBJ1-5 | few | NA | TRBV27 | CASSSTGPNNQPQHF | TGTGCCAGCAGTTCGACAGGACCCAACAATCAGCCCCAGCATTTT
TRBJ2-5 | NA | TRBD1 | TRBV9 | CASSVGTGPETQYF | TGTGCCAGCAGCGTAGGGACAGGGCCGGAGACCCAGTACTTC
TRBJ2-1 | NA | TRBD2 | TRBV7-2 | CASSYGRGGGANEQFF | TGTGCCAGCAGCTACGGGAGAGGCGGGGGGGCCAATGAGCAGTTCTTC
TRBJ1-5 | NA | NA | TRBV9 | CASSRAGNQPQHF | TGTGCCAGCAGCAGGGCAGGTAATCAGCCCCAGCATTTT
TRBJ2-5 | NA | TRBD2 | TRBV9 | CASSKLAGEYQETQYF | TGTGCCAGCAGCAAACTAGCGGGGGAGTACCAAGAGACCCAGTACTTC
TRBJ2-5 | NA | TRBD1 | TRBV27 | CASSTPGQGQETQYF | TGTGCCAGCAGCACGCCGGGACAGGGACAAGAGACCCAGTACTTC
TRBJ1-2 | NA | TRBD1 | TRBV11-2 | CASSIGQAVGYTF | TGTGCCAGCAGCATCGGACAGGCGGTTGGCTACACCTTC
TRBJ1-1 | NA | NA | TRBV7-9 | CASSLQGLDTEAFF | TGTGCCAGCAGCCTCCAGGGGCTGGACACTGAAGCTTTCTTT
TRBJ2-4 | once | NA | TRBV7-2 | CASSLVGGGSNIQYF | TGTGCCAGCAGCTTAGTAGGAGGGGGGAGCAACATTCAGTACTTC
TRBJ1-2 | once | NA | TRBV5-1 | CASSELTTNYGYTF | TGCGCCAGCAGCGAATTGACAACTAACTATGGCTACACCTTC
TRBJ2-3 | NA | TRBD2 | TRBV7-9 | CASSGTSGGRTDTQYF | TGTGCCAGCAGCGGGACTAGCGGGGGTCGCACAGATACGCAGTATTTT
TRBJ2-1 | once | TRBD1 | TRBV2 | CASRDGTGSYNEQFF | TGTGCCAGCAGGGATGGGACAGGCTCCTACAATGAGCAGTTCTTC
TRBJ1-5 | NA | NA | TRBV19 | CASSIPQNQPQHF | TGTGCCAGCAGTATCCCTCAAAACCAGCCCCAGCATTTT
TRBJ2-3 | NA | NA | TRBV27 | CASSPTYGAGTDTQYF | TGTGCCAGCAGTCCAACGTACGGGGCGGGGACAGATACGCAGTATTTT
TRBJ1-2 | NA | NA | TRBV12-5 | CASGLRGDNGYTF | TGTGCTAGTGGTTTAAGGGGGGACAATGGCTACACCTTC
TRBJ2-7 | NA | NA | TRBV7-3 | CASSLDPGSYEQYF | TGTGCCAGCAGCTTAGATCCGGGTTCCTACGAGCAGTACTTC
TRBJ2-3 | NA | TRBD2 | TRBV7-3 | CASSRSGGQTDTQYF | TGTGCCAGCAGCCGCTCGGGGGGGCAAACAGATACGCAGTATTTT
TRBJ1-2 | NA | TRBD1 | TRBV7-2 | CASSFSGQGTRGYTF | TGTGCCAGCAGCTTCTCCGGACAGGGAACTCGCGGCTACACCTTC
TRBJ2-3 | NA | TRBD2 | TRBV6-6 | CASSLRGGTDTQYF | TGTGCCAGCTCCCTCCGGGGGGGCACAGATACGCAGTATTTT
TRBJ2-7 | once | TRBD1 | TRBV6-1 | CASIPGQLPYEQYF | TGTGCCAGCATTCCGGGACAGCTCCCCTACGAGCAGTACTTC
TRBJ2-4 | few | TRBD2 | TRBV7-8 | CASSLVGGNIQYF | TGTGCCAGCAGCTTAGTGGGGGGGAACATTCAGTACTTC
TRBJ1-2 | NA | NA | TRBV7-9 | CASSLDQSSQGYTF | TGTGCCAGCAGCTTAGATCAATCGTCACAGGGCTACACCTTC
TRBJ1-4 | NA | NA | TRBV6-1 | CASSEYGKLFF | TGTGCCAGCAGTGAATATGGAAAACTGTTTTTT
TRBJ2-3 | once | TRBD2 | TRBV7-6 | CASSPGGRRTDTQYF | TGTGCCAGCAGCCCGGGGGGGCGGCGCACAGATACGCAGTATTTT
TRBJ1-2 | NA | NA | TRBV7-8 | CASSLVQGWNYGYTF | TGTGCCAGCAGCTTAGTGCAGGGCTGGAACTATGGCTACACCTTC
TRBJ2-3 | NA | NA | TRBV6-4 | CASSEIAYKDTQYF | TGTGCCAGCAGTGAAATTGCGTACAAGGATACGCAGTATTTT
TRBJ1-6 | once | NA | TRBV19 | CASRDFSNSPLHF | TGTGCCAGTAGGGACTTTTCTAATTCACCCCTCCACTTT
TRBJ2-2 | NA | NA | TRBV5-4 | CASSLGGALNTGELFF | TGTGCCAGCAGCTTGGGAGGGGCCCTGAACACCGGGGAGCTGTTTTTT
TRBJ2-3 | once | NA | TRBV5-6 | CASSSGTIYTDTQYF | TGTGCCAGCAGCTCGGGGACGATATACACAGATACGCAGTATTTT
TRBJ2-7 | NA | NA | TRBV28 | CASSLSSSEQYF | TGTGCCAGCAGTTTATCCTCGTCCGAGCAGTACTTC
TRBJ1-2 | NA | TRBD1 | TRBV4-3 | CASSHRDRGNYGYTF | TGCGCCAGCAGCCATAGGGACAGGGGGAACTATGGCTACACCTTC
TRBJ1-4 | few | NA | TRBV7-9 | CASSLGSGAHEKLFF | TGTGCCAGCAGCTTAGGGTCGGGGGCCCATGAAAAACTGTTTTTT
TRBJ1-1 | NA | TRBD1 | TRBV5-1 | CASSPGQANAEAFF | TGCGCCAGCAGCCCGGGACAGGCCAATGCTGAAGCTTTCTTT
TRBJ1-5 | NA | TRBD1 | TRBV15 | CATSRDRHQPQHF | TGTGCCACCAGCAGGGACAGGCATCAGCCCCAGCATTTT
TRBJ1-1 | NA | NA | TRBV10-2 | CASSEWGTGTEAFF | TGCGCCAGCAGCGAGTGGGGCACGGGAACTGAAGCTTTCTTT
TRBJ1-3 | few | NA | TRBV9 | CASSVGRSGNTIYF | TGTGCCAGCAGCGTAGGGCGCTCTGGAAACACCATATATTTT
TRBJ2-7 | NA | TRBD1 | TRBV5-1 | CASSFGQASSYEQYF | TGCGCCAGCAGCTTCGGACAGGCCAGCTCCTACGAGCAGTACTTC
TRBJ2-3 | NA | NA | TRBV9 | CASTREFSDTQYF | TGTGCCAGCACCCGGGAGTTTTCGGATACGCAGTATTTT
TRBJ1-4 | NA | NA | TRBV18 | CASSPYGAGGEKLFF | TGTGCCAGCTCACCATATGGGGCTGGCGGGGAAAAACTGTTTTTT
TRBJ1-5 | few | NA | TRBV18 | CASSHGPSDQPQHF | TGTGCCAGCTCACACGGGCCCTCGGATCAGCCCCAGCATTTT
TRBJ2-7 | NA | NA | TRBV11-1 | CASSFSYEQYF | TGTGCCAGCAGCTTCTCGTACGAGCAGTACTTC
TRBJ1-6 | few | NA | TRBV7-9 | CASRSTDSNSPLHF | TGTGCCAGCAGATCAACCGACTCTAATTCACCCCTCCACTTT
TRBJ1-1 | few | NA | TRBV6-5 | CASSYSLVSDTEAFF | TGTGCCAGCAGTTACTCTTTGGTATCAGACACTGAAGCTTTCTTT
TRBJ2-7 | few | NA | TRBV11-1 | CASRFTGTYEQYF | TGTGCCAGCAGATTTACAGGGACCTACGAGCAGTACTTC
TRBJ1-4 | NA | NA | TRBV6-1 | CASSAWGNNEKLFF | TGTGCCAGCAGTGCTTGGGGCAACAATGAAAAACTGTTTTTT
TRBJ2-7 | NA | NA | TRBV5-1 | CASSLEAGKTYEQYF | TGCGCCAGCAGCTTGGAGGCAGGGAAGACCTACGAGCAGTACTTC
TRBJ2-2 | few | TRBD2 | TRBV9 | CASSNAGGFTGELFF | TGTGCCAGTTCAAATGCGGGGGGGTTTACCGGGGAGCTGTTTTTT
TRBJ2-2 | NA | TRBD1 | TRBV5-1 | CASSPPGTGLNTGELFF | TGCGCCAGCAGCCCACCCGGGACAGGGTTAAACACCGGGGAGCTGTTTTTT
TRBJ2-5 | NA | TRBD2 | TRBV7-7 | CASSLVGGFQETQYF | TGTGCCAGCAGCTTAGTCGGGGGGTTCCAAGAGACCCAGTACTTC